The clone carrying this T cell receptor beta chain was counted a few times. Its target is unknown. The data were obtained in a study of blood T cells in healthy people across ages. Combining a sample-barcoded 5' primer with a J-beta primer mix, a second PCR ran for roughly 7 to 12 cycles. TCRdb re-called the 5' RACE reads through MiXCR, storing one row per CDR3 protein. The data contain under 850,000 distinct CDR3 sequences, around 36% of them singletons. General study results and limits: When one million T cells were used, diversity estimates were thought to be underestimates.

V shed 1 base and J shed 7 bases, with 10 bases lying between them. The CDR3 loop spans 13 amino acids. Roughly 10 milliliters of peripheral blood were drawn from each donor. Total RNA, at least 5.5 micrograms per sample, was extracted from PBMCs. The sequenced sample consisted of blood. The rearrangement uses TRBV12-3 or TRBV12-4 and TRBJ1-2; D is undetermined. This receptor was identified in a man aged 18 to 30 in good health. CDR3 sequence (DNA): TGTGCCAGCAGTTTAGTGGGGATAGGTGGCTACACCTTC. Translation gives CASSLVGIGGYTF.